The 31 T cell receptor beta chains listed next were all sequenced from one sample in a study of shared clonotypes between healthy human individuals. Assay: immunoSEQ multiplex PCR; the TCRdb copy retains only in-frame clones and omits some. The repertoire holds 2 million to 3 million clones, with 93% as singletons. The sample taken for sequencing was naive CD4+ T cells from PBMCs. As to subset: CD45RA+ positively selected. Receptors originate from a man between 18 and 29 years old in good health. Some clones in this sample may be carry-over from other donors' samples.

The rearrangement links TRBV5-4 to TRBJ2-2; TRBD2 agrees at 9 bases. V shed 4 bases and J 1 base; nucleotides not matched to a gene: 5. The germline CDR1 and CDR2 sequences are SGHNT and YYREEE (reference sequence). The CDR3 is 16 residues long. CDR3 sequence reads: CASSLGLAQNTGELFF. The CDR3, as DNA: TGTGCCAGCAGCCTCGGACTAGCGCAGAACACCGGGGAGCTGTTTTTT. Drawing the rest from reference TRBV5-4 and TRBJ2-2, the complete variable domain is ETGVTQSPTHLIKTRGQQVTLRCSSQSGHNTVSWYQQALGQGPQFIFQYYREEENGRGNFPPRFSGLQFPNYSSELNVNALELDDSALYLCASSLGLAQNTGELFFGEGSRLTVL.

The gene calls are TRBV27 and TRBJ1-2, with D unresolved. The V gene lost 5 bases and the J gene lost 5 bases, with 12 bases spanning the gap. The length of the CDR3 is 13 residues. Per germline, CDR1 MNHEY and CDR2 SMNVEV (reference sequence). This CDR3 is CASSLGRTYGYTF. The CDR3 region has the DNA TGTGCCAGCAGTCTAGGACGGACGTATGGCTACACCTTC.

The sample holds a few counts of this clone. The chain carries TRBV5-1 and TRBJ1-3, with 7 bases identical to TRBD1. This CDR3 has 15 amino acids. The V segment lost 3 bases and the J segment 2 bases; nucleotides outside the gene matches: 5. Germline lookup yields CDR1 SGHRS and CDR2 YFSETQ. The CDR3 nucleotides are TGCGCCAGCAGCTCGCAGACAGGGACTGGAAACACCATATATTTT. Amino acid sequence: CASSSQTGTGNTIYF. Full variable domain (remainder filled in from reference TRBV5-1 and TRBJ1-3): KAGVTQTPRYLIKTRGQQVTLSCSPISGHRSVSWYQQTPGQGLQFLFEYFSETQRNKGNFPGRFSGRQFSNSRSEMNVSTLELGDSALYLCASSSQTGTGNTIYFGEGSWLTVV.

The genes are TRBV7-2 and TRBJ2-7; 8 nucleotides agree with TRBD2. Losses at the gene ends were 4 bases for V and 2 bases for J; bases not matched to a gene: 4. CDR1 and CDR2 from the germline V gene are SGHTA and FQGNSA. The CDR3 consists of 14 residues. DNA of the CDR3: TGTGCCAGCAGCTCGCGGGGGGAAACCTACGAGCAGTACTTC. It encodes CASSSRGETYEQYF.

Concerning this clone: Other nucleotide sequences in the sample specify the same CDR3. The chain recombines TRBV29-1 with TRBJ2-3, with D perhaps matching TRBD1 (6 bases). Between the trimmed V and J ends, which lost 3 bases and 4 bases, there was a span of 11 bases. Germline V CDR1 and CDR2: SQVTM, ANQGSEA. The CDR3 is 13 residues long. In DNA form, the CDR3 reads TGCAGCGTTGACGGTGGGGGCGCAGATACGCAGTATTTT. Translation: CSVDGGGADTQYF.

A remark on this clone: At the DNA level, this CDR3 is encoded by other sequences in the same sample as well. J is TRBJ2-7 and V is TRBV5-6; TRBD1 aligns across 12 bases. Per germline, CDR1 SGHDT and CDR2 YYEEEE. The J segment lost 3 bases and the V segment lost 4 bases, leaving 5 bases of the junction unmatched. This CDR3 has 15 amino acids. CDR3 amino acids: CASSGGTGGFYEQYF. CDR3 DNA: TGTGCCAGCAGCGGCGGGACAGGGGGCTTCTACGAGCAGTACTTC.

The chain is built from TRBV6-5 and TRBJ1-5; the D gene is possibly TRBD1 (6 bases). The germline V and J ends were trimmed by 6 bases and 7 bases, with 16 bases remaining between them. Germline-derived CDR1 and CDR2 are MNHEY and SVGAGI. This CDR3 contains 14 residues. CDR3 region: CASSPGQFEQPQHF. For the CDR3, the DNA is TGTGCCAGCAGCCCCGGACAGTTCGAACAGCCCCAGCATTTT.

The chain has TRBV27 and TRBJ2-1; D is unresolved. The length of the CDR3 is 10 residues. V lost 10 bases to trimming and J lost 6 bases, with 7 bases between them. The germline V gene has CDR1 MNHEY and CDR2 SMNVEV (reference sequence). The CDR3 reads CATSFNEQFF. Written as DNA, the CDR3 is TGTGCCACCTCTTTCAATGAGCAGTTCTTC.

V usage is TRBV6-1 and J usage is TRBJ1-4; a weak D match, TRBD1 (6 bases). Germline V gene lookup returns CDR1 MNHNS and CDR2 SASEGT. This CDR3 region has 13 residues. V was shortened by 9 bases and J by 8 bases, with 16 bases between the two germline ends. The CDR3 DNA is TGTGCCAGTCAGAGGGGACAAGGAGAAAAACTGTTTTTT. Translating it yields CASQRGQGEKLFF.

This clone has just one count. CDR3 coding DNA: TGTGCCAGCAGCCTAACAGGGTGGGGCGAGCAGTACTTC. Encoded protein: CASSLTGWGEQYF. The V and J genes are TRBV14 and TRBJ2-7; D possibly corresponds to TRBD1 (6 bases). The germline V gene has CDR1 SGHDN and CDR2 FVKESK. V was cut by 4 bases and J by 6 bases, with 13 bases left in between. This CDR3 has 13 amino acids.

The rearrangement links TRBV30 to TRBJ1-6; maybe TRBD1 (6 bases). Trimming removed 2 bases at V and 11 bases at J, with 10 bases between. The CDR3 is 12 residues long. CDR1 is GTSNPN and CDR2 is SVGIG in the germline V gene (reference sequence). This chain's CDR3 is CAWSNRDPPLHF. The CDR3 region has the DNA TGTGCCTGGAGTAACAGGGATCCACCCCTCCACTTT.

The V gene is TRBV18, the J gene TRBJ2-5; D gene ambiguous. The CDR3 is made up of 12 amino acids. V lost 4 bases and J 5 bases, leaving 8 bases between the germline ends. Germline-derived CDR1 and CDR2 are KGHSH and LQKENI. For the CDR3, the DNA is TGTGCCAGCTCACTCTCCCCGGAGACCCAGTACTTC. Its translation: CASSLSPETQYF.

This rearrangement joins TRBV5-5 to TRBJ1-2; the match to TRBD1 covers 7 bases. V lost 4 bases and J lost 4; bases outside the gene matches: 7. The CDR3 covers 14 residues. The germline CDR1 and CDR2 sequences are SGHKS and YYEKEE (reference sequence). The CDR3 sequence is CASSLRDRAYGYTF. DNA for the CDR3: TGTGCCAGCAGCCTCCGGGACAGAGCCTATGGCTACACCTTC.

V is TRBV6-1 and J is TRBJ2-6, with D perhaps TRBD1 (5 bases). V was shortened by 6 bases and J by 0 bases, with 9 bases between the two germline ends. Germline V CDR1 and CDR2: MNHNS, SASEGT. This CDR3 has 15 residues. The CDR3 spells CASRDTSSGANVLTF. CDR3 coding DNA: TGTGCCAGCAGGGACACCTCCTCTGGGGCCAACGTCCTGACTTTC.

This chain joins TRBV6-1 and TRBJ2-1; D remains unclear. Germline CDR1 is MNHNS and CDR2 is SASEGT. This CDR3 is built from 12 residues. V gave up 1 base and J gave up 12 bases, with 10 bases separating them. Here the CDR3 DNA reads TGTGCCAGCAGTGAAGTAACTCCCGGGCAGTTCTTC. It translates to CASSEVTPGQFF.

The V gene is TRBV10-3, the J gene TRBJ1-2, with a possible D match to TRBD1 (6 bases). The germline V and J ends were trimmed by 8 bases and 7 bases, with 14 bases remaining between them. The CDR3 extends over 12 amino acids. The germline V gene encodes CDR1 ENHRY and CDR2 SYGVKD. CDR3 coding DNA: TGTGCCATCCATAAGGGGGAGGGTGGCTACACCTTC. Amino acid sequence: CAIHKGEGGYTF.

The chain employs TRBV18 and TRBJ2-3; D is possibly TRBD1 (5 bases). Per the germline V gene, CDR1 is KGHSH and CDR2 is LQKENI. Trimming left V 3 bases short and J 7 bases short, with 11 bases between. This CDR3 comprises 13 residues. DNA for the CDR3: TGTGCCAGCTCACCGATACAGGCCCATACGCAGTATTTT. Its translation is CASSPIQAHTQYF.

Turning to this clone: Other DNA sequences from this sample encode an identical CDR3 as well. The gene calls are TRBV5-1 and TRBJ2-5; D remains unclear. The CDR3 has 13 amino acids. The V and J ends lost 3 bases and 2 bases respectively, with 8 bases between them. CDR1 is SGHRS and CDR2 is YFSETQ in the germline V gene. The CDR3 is CASSSVPQETQYF. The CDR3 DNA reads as TGCGCCAGCAGCTCGGTTCCTCAAGAGACCCAGTACTTC. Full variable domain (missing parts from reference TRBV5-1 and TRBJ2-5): KAGVTQTPRYLIKTRGQQVTLSCSPISGHRSVSWYQQTPGQGLQFLFEYFSETQRNKGNFPGRFSGRQFSNSRSEMNVSTLELGDSALYLCASSSVPQETQYFGPGTRLLVL.

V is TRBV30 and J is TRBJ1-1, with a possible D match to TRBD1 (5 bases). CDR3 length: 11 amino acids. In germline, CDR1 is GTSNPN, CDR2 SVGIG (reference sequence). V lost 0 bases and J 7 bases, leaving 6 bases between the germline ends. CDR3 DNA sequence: TGTGCCTGGAGTGTACAGGATGAAGCTTTCTTT. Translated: CAWSVQDEAFF.

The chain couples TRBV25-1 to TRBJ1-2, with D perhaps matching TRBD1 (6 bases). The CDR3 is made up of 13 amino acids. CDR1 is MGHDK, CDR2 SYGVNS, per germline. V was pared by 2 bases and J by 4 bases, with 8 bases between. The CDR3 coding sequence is TGTGCCAGCAGTGAAGGGGGCCTCTATGGCTACACCTTC. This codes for CASSEGGLYGYTF.

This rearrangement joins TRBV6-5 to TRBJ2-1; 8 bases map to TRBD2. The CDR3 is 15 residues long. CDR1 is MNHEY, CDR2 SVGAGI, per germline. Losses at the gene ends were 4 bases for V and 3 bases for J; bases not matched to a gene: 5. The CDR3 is CASSSRGENYNEQFF. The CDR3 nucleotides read TGTGCCAGCAGTTCGCGGGGGGAAAACTACAATGAGCAGTTCTTC.

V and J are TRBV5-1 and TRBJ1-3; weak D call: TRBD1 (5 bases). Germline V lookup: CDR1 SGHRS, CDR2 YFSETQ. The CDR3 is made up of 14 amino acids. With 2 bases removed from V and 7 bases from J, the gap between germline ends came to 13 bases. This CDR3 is CASSFQGSSNTIYF. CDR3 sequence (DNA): TGCGCCAGCAGCTTCCAGGGAAGTTCGAACACCATATATTTT.

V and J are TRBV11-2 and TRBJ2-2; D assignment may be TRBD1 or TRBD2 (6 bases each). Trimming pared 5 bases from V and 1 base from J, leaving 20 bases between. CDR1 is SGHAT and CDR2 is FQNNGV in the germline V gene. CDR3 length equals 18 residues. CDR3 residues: CASSPRELGGENTGELFF. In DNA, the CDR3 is TGTGCCAGCAGCCCTAGGGAGTTGGGGGGCGAGAACACCGGGGAGCTGTTTTTT.

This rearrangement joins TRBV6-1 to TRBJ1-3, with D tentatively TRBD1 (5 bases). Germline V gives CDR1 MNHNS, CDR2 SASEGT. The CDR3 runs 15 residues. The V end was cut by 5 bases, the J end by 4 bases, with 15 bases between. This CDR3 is CASSKPQGAGNTIYF. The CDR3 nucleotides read TGTGCCAGCAGTAAGCCCCAAGGGGCCGGAAACACCATATATTTT.

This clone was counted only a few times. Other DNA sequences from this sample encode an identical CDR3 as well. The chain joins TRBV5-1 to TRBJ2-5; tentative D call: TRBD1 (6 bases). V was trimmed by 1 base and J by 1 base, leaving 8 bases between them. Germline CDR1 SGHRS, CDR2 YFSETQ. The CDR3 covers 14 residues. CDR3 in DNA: TGCGCCAGCAGCTTGACAGGGCCCCAAGAGACCCAGTACTTC. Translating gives CASSLTGPQETQYF.

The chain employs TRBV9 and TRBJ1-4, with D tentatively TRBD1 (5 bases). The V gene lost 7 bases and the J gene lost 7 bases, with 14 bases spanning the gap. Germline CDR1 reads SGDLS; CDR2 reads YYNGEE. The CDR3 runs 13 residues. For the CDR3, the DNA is TGTGCCAGCGGGGGGGTTTTTGGTGAAAAACTGTTTTTT. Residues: CASGGVFGEKLFF.

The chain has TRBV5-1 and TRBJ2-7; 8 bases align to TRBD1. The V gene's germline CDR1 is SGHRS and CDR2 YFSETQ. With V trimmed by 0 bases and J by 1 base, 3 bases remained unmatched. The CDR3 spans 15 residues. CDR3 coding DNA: TGCGCCAGCAGCTTGGCAGGGGGCTATTCCTACGAGCAGTACTTC. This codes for CASSLAGGYSYEQYF. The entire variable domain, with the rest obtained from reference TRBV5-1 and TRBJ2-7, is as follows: KAGVTQTPRYLIKTRGQQVTLSCSPISGHRSVSWYQQTPGQGLQFLFEYFSETQRNKGNFPGRFSGRQFSNSRSEMNVSTLELGDSALYLCASSLAGGYSYEQYFGPGTRLTVT.

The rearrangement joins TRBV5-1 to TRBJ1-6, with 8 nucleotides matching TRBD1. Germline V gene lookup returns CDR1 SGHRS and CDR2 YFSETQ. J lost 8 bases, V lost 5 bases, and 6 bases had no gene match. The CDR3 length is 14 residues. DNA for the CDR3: TGCGCCAGCAGTCCCGGACAGGGCGATTCACCCCTCCACTTT. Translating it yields CASSPGQGDSPLHF.

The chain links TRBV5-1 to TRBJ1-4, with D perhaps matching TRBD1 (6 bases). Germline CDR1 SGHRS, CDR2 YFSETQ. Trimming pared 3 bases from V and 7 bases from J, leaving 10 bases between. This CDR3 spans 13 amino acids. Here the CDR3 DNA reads TGCGCCAGCAGCTCGACAGGAAGTGAAAAACTGTTTTTT. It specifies CASSSTGSEKLFF.

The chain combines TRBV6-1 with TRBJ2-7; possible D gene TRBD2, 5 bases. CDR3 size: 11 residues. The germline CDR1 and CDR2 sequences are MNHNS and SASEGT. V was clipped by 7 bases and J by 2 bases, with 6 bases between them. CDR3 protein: CASTEAYEQYF. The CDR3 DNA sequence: TGTGCCAGCACGGAGGCCTACGAGCAGTACTTC.

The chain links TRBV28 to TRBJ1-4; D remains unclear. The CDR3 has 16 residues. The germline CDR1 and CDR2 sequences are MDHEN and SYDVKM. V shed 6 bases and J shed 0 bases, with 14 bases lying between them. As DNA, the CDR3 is TGTGCCAGCAGGAGCCGTTCAACATCAACTAATGAAAAACTGTTTTTT. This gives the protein CASRSRSTSTNEKLFF.